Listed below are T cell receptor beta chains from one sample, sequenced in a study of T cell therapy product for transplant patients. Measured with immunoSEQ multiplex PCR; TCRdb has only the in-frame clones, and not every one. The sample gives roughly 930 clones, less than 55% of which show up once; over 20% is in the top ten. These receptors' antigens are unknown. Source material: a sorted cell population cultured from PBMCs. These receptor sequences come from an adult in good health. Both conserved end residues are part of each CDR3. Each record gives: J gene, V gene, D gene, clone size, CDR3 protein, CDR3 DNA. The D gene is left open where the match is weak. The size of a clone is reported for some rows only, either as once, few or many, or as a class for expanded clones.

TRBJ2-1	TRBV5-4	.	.	CASSAPDGESEQFF	TGTGCCAGCAGCGCCCCCGACGGGGAAAGTGAGCAGTTCTTC
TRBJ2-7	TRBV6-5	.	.	CASSYELGAPEQYF	TGTGCCAGCAGTTACGAATTGGGGGCTCCCGAGCAGTACTTC
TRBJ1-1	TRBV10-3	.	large	CAITTTETPNTEAFF	TGTGCCATCACTACGACAGAGACCCCTAACACTGAAGCTTTCTTT
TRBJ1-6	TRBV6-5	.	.	CASSSGTENSPLHF	TGTGCCAGCAGTTCCGGGACGGAAAATTCACCCCTCCACTTT
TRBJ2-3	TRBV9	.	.	CASSVVGGTDTQYF	TGTGCCAGCAGCGTAGTAGGGGGCACAGATACGCAGTATTTT
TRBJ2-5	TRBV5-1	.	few	CASSLAVGRETQYF	TGCGCCAGCAGCTTGGCCGTGGGGAGAGAGACCCAGTACTTC
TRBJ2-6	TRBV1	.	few	CTSSRPQSRANVLTF	TGCACCAGCAGCCGACCACAAAGTCGGGCCAACGTCCTGACTTTC
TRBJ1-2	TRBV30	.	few	CAWSGRTATGNYGYTF	TGTGCCTGGAGTGGAAGGACGGCTACAGGGAACTATGGCTACACCTTC
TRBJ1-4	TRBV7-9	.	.	CASSLANGNEKLFF	TGTGCCAGCAGCTTAGCGAACGGGAATGAAAAACTGTTTTTT
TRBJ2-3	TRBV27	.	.	CATRVSDTQYF	TGTGCCACCCGGGTTTCGGATACGCAGTATTTT
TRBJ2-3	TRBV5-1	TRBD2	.	CASSLLAGVTSTDTQYF	TGCGCCAGCAGCCTACTAGCGGGGGTCACTAGCACAGATACGCAGTATTTT
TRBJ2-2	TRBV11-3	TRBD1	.	CASSSDRGANTGELFF	TGTGCCAGCAGCTCGGACAGGGGCGCGAACACCGGGGAGCTGTTTTTT
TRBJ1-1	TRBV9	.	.	CASSVTSGETEAFF	TGTGCCAGCAGCGTTACTTCAGGGGAGACTGAAGCTTTCTTT
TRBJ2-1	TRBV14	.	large	CASSPGATYNEQFF	TGTGCCAGCAGCCCGGGGGCCACCTACAATGAGCAGTTCTTC
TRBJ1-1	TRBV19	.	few	CASSIVGQITEAFF	TGTGCCAGTAGTATAGTAGGACAGATCACTGAAGCTTTCTTT
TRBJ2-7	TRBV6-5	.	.	CASSELANPSMYF	TGTGCCAGCAGTGAACTAGCTAACCCTAGCATGTACTTC
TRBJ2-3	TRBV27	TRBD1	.	CASSPLTGGSTDTQYF	TGTGCCAGCAGCCCGTTGACAGGGGGCTCCACAGATACGCAGTATTTT
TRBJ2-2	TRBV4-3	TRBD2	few	CASSQERRGGTGELFF	TGCGCCAGCAGCCAAGAGCGGCGGGGGGGCACCGGGGAGCTGTTTTTT
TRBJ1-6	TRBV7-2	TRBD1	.	CASSLSPGQGSSPLHF	TGTGCCAGCAGCTTATCCCCGGGACAGGGTTCCTCACCCCTCCACTTT
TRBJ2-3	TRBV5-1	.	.	CASSLVGLIASTDTQYF	TGCGCCAGCAGCTTGGTGGGACTCATTGCAAGCACAGATACGCAGTATTTT
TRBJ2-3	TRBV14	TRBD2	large	CASSPLAGGPAGDTQYF	TGTGCCAGCAGCCCCCTAGCGGGGGGGCCGGCCGGAGATACGCAGTATTTT
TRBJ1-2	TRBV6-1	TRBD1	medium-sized	CASSEMDRGHGYTF	TGTGCCAGCAGTGAAATGGACAGGGGGCATGGCTACACCTTC
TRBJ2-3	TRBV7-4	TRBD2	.	CASSLGGLAGGTDTQYF	TGTGCCAGCAGCTTAGGGGGACTAGCGGGGGGCACAGATACGCAGTATTTT
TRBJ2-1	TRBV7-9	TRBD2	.	CASSPGGELIDEQFF	TGTGCCAGCAGCCCGGGGGGGGAATTAATCGATGAGCAGTTCTTC
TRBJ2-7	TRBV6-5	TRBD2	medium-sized	CASNPRTSSYEQYF	TGTGCCAGCAATCCTCGGACTAGCTCCTACGAGCAGTACTTC
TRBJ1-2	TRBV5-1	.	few	CASSLDRYGYTF	TGCGCCAGCAGCTTGGACAGATATGGCTACACCTTC
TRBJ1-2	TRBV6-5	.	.	CASRGGRGIYGYTF	TGTGCCAGCAGGGGGGGTCGAGGAATCTATGGCTACACCTTC
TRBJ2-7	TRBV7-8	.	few	CASSPSVYEQYF	TGTGCCAGCAGCCCGTCCGTCTACGAGCAGTACTTC
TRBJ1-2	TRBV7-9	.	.	CASSLRGGYTF	TGTGCCAGCAGCTTAAGGGGCGGCTACACCTTC
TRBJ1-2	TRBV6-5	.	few	CASSQVTGTPKGYTF	TGTGCCAGCAGTCAGGTTACCGGGACGCCCAAAGGCTACACCTTC
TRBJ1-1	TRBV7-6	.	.	CASSPGANTEAFF	TGTGCCAGCTCTCCAGGGGCTAACACTGAAGCTTTCTTT
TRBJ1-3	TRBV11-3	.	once	CASSLEAVSGNTIYF	TGTGCCAGCAGCTTAGAGGCGGTTTCTGGAAACACCATATATTTT
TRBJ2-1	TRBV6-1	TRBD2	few	CASSQTSGHYNEQFF	TGTGCCAGCAGTCAAACTAGCGGGCACTACAATGAGCAGTTCTTC
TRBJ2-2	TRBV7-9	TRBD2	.	CASSPGLARTGELFF	TGTGCCAGTTCCCCGGGACTAGCAAGGACCGGGGAGCTGTTTTTT
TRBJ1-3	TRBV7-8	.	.	CASSSGNTIYF	TGTGCCAGCAGCTCTGGAAACACCATATATTTT